These T cell receptor beta chains were read from a single sample in a study of CD8+CD57+ T cells in acquired aplastic anemia. TCRdb reanalysed the reads using MiXCR and keeps one entry per CDR3 protein. This sample has about 160,000 distinct CDR3 sequences, with roughly 45% found just once. Material: sorted CD4+, CD8+, or CD8+CD57+ T cells (not recorded which) from PBMCs. These TCRs come from a human donor in good health. CDR3s leave out the opening cysteine and the closing phenylalanine or tryptophan. Fields, in order: V gene, J gene, CDR3 protein.

TRBV9	TRBJ1-1	ASSEAGSPEAF
TRBV24-1	TRBJ1-5	ATSLAPNQPQH
TRBV2	TRBJ1-1	ASSEWAGSKAEAF
TRBV15	TRBJ1-1	ATSRQQGGNAEAF
TRBV20-1	TRBJ1-1	SARGPRTEAF
TRBV25-1	TRBJ1-3	ASSTPGGNTVY
TRBV15	TRBJ2-7	ATSRDRTSLGSYEQY
TRBV29-1	TRBJ2-7	SVEGQRTGVSREQY
TRBV5-6	TRBJ1-5	ASSYGAGHNQPQH
TRBV7-7	TRBJ2-2	ASSSERGELF
TRBV24-1	TRBJ2-1	ATSDSRTRHSNEQF
TRBV5-8	TRBJ1-6	ASSLKVSGTSDSPLH
TRBV19	TRBJ1-5	ASSIPGQLGNQPQH
TRBV4-3	TRBJ1-1	ASSQDIRVPEAF
TRBV29-1	TRBJ2-7	SGWDYSYEQY
TRBV5-1	TRBJ2-3	ASSLGSSGRLTDTQY
TRBV13	TRBJ1-6	ASSLGGGSYNSPLH
TRBV11-2	TRBJ1-3	ASSLDRAGRSGNTIY
TRBV5-4	TRBJ2-7	ASSHPDQEREQY
TRBV2	TRBJ2-7	ASSPRGRTSGSYEQY
TRBV19	TRBJ2-7	ATTGSLYEQY
TRBV10-3	TRBJ2-1	ASSYIAGGGTEQF
TRBV6-2/TRBV6-3	TRBJ1-5	ASSYSIETQH
TRBV2	TRBJ2-3	ASGRDRSTDTQY
TRBV29-1	TRBJ2-5	SVEDRGKQSQY
TRBV5-3	TRBJ1-6	ASSSRDRDILH
TRBV9	TRBJ2-1	ASSVGLGPYNEQF
TRBV11-2	TRBJ1-6	ASSLKGLSSYNSPLH
TRBV20-1	TRBJ2-7	SARRSKSTAYEQY
TRBV7-9	TRBJ2-7	ASSFTAYEQY
TRBV5-1	TRBJ2-5	ASSSLGMPQETQY
TRBV5-4	TRBJ2-7	ASSLEREYSYEQY
TRBV6-4	TRBJ1-6	ASSDRTGGNSPLH
TRBV4-1	TRBJ1-1	ASSRGRPTGTEAF
TRBV6-5	TRBJ2-7	ASSYALGLEREASQY
TRBV4-1	TRBJ1-3	ASSQGRNTIY
TRBV3-1	TRBJ1-5	ASSQTVNNQLQH
TRBV9	TRBJ1-4	ASSVAPNEKLF
TRBV27	TRBJ2-1	ASSPGTRPNEQS
TRBV5-1	TRBJ1-4	ASSLGGPVLF
TRBV7-9	TRBJ2-4	ASMETGQNIQY
TRBV9	TRBJ2-3	ASSAGLAGGNTDTQY
TRBV6-1	TRBJ1-5	ASSDRGGSGNQPQH
TRBV10-3	TRBJ1-1	AISESELLTEAF
TRBV14	TRBJ2-7	ASSQVGRSSYEQY
TRBV2	TRBJ1-2	ASSEWAGGYGYT
TRBV20-1	TRBJ2-5	SARKGLQETQY
TRBV7-2	TRBJ1-3	ASSLFTEPSGNTIY
TRBV7-9	TRBJ2-7	ASSADSSYEQY
TRBV29-1	TRBJ1-2	SVAREGGYT
TRBV19	TRBJ2-3	ASSARTGGGTDTQY
TRBV25-1	TRBJ1-1	ASSETRVGRGTEAF
TRBV11-2	TRBJ2-1	ASSFEISGSDNEQF
TRBV19	TRBJ1-3	ASSRTGLSNTIY
TRBV7-6	TRBJ1-4	ASSPRATNEKLF
TRBV5-1	TRBJ1-1	ASSTQLGAEAF
TRBV10-3	TRBJ2-7	AISEAGRTYEQY
TRBV7-8	TRBJ2-7	ASSSAGGLSYEQY
TRBV10-3	TRBJ2-1	AISGGAGVRNEQF